This T cell receptor beta chain derives from a study of human T cells and chemical hapten exposure. Study in general: Skin of the upper inner arm, roughly 2 cm by roughly 2 cm, received 2% DPC for sensitization. The study's findings and limits: Since the donors had alopecia, their immune response may not be the same as that of healthy people.

Time point reported: patch test 1, 2 weeks after DPC sensitization. Specified treatment: therapeutic diphenylcyclopropenone sensitization with weekly scalp DPC. TCRdb recomputed calls from the RACE reads with MiXCR, one row per CDR3 protein. The sample shows about 380,000 distinct CDR3 sequences, around 5% of them seen only once. Points on this clonotype: As yet, its antigen is unknown.

Germline CDR1 is KGHSH and CDR2 is LQKENI. The V and J ends lost 6 bases and 6 bases respectively, with 10 bases between them. The CDR3 has 12 amino acids. This TCR came from a woman aged 50 to 65 with alopecia areata. Some clones in this sample may be carry-over from other donors' samples. Sequences were derived from whole blood, sampled in connection with sensitization to the hapten diphenylcyclopropenone (DPC). This chain uses TRBV18 with TRBJ2-3, with D hard to call. The CDR3 region has the DNA TGTGCCAGCTCCCTTAACCGTGATACGCAGTATTTT. This translates into CASSLNRDTQYF. The whole variable domain, filled in from reference TRBV18 and TRBJ2-3, reads NAGVMQNPRHLVRRRGQEARLRCSPMKGHSHVYWYRQLPEEGLKFMVYLQKENIIDESGMPKERFSAEFPKEGPSILRIQQVVRGDSAAYFCASSLNRDTQYFGPGTRLTVL.